The subject of this entry is one TCR beta chain. The antigen is undetermined. Clones were sequenced by immunoSEQ multiplex PCR, and TCRdb holds only the in-frame ones, with some missing. This table has about 26,000 clones, about 74% appearing once. This sample was included in a study of OX40 agonist ivuxolimab in advanced cancers. Study-wide context: It was permissible to have had prior anti-PD-1, anti-PD-L1 or anti-CTLA-4 therapy, and around 40% had some. Findings and limits, study-wide: More expanded clones were seen, on average, in CD8+ T cells than in CD4+.

Trimming cost V 0 bases and J 4 bases, with 11 bases left between them. This CDR3 spans 14 amino acids. Per germline, CDR1 SGHRS and CDR2 YFSETQ. The sample consisted of CD4+ or CD8+ T cells sorted from blood, taken in a trial of the OX40 agonist ivuxolimab. The sequence derives from an adult with an advanced solid tumor such as melanoma, head and neck, liver or kidney cancer. The chain links TRBV5-1 to TRBJ2-7, with a tentative D call TRBD2 (6 bases). CDR3 in amino acids: CASSLEAGRYEQYF. CDR3 sequence (DNA): TGCGCCAGCAGCTTGGAGGCAGGGAGGTACGAGCAGTACTTC.